A selection of T cell receptor beta chains follows, all from one sample in a study of blood T cell repertoires in COVID-19. The table came from immunoSEQ multiplex PCR; TCRdb's copy has only in-frame clones and leaves some out. The profile shows 250,000 to 300,000 clones, around 81% of them singletons. Material for sequencing was peripheral blood. Receptor source: a woman aged 60 to 75 with active or convalescent COVID-19. Both conserved end residues are part of each CDR3. D genes are given only for firm matches. Expanded clones get a size class; other rows say once, few or many, or leave the size out.

V gene	J gene	clone size	D gene	CDR3 length	CDR3 DNA	CDR3 protein
TRBV30	TRBJ1-2	-	TRBD1	13	TGTGCCTGGAGTGCGCAGGGGGAGGATGGCTACACCTTC	CAWSAQGEDGYTF
TRBV4-1	TRBJ2-5	-	-	15	TGCGCCAGCAGCCAAGATGGCATGTACCAAGAGACCCAGTACTTC	CASSQDGMYQETQYF
TRBV19	TRBJ1-2	few	-	13	TGTGCCAGCCAAACCCCGGGTAGCTATGGCTACACCTTC	CASQTPGSYGYTF
TRBV27	TRBJ2-1	once	-	12	TGTGCCAGCAGTTTCTTGCGGGGTGAGCAGTTCTTC	CASSFLRGEQFF
TRBV9	TRBJ1-3	few	-	13	TGTGCCAGCAGCGGCGGGGTAACCAACACCATATATTTT	CASSGGVTNTIYF
TRBV30	TRBJ2-1	-	TRBD2	15	TGTGCCTGGAGTGTTGCTAGCGGGGGGCTGACTGAGCAGTTCTTC	CAWSVASGGLTEQFF
TRBV5-4	TRBJ1-1	-	-	14	TGTGCCAGCAGCCGCCCCGGAGGGAGGACTGAAGCTTTCTTT	CASSRPGGRTEAFF
TRBV5-1	TRBJ2-3	-	TRBD1	16	TGCGCCAGCAGCCTCCTGACAGGGGAGGTTAAGGGGACGCAGTATTTT	CASSLLTGEVKGTQYF
TRBV9	TRBJ1-1	-	-	18	TGTGCCAGCAGCGTAGTCCCCGGACCCGGAGCAGGGTCCACTGAAGCTTTCTTT	CASSVVPGPGAGSTEAFF
TRBV11-3	TRBJ2-3	-	TRBD2	15	TGTGCCAGCAGCCCTGAGGGACTAGCCGCAGATACGCAGTATTTT	CASSPEGLAADTQYF
TRBV29-1	TRBJ1-2	-	-	10	TGCAGCGCGAAAGGGGATGGCTACACCTTC	CSAKGDGYTF
TRBV27	TRBJ1-1	-	-	14	TGTGCCAGCAGGAACATCGGGGGGAACACTGAAGCTTTCTTT	CASRNIGGNTEAFF
TRBV12-3/TRBV12-4	TRBJ1-2	-	-	12	TGTGCCAGCAGCACCCTAGCGGGTGGCTACACCTTC	CASSTLAGGYTF
TRBV6-1	TRBJ1-6	-	-	12	TGTGCCGCCGAGAGGGACATGGGACCCCTCCACTTT	CAAERDMGPLHF
TRBV27	TRBJ1-1	-	-	14	TGTGCCAGCAGTTTATCCTCCGCGGTCACTGAAGCTTTCTTT	CASSLSSAVTEAFF
TRBV18	TRBJ1-3	-	TRBD1	16	TGTGCCAGCTCATCGGGACAGGCGGGCTCTGGAAACACCATATATTTT	CASSSGQAGSGNTIYF
TRBV3-1/TRBV3-2	TRBJ2-5	few	TRBD2	16	TGTGCCAGCAGCCAGTGGGGTAGCGGGAGGGGAGAGACCCAGTACTTC	CASSQWGSGRGETQYF
TRBV19	TRBJ2-1	-	TRBD2	13	TGTGCCAGTAAAGCGGGGGGGCCGCATGAGCAGTTCTTC	CASKAGGPHEQFF
TRBV4-1	TRBJ1-5	-	-	14	TGCGCCAGCAGCCAAGGACAGGGCAATCAGCCCCAGCATTTT	CASSQGQGNQPQHF
TRBV9	TRBJ2-1	once	TRBD1	14	TGTGCCAGCAACCGGGACAGGGGTGTCGATGAGCAGTTCTTC	CASNRDRGVDEQFF
TRBV4-3	TRBJ1-1	-	-	13	TGCGCCAGCAGCCAAGATCCGAGCACTGAAGCTTTCTTT	CASSQDPSTEAFF
TRBV10-3	TRBJ2-7	-	TRBD1	12	TGTGCCATCCGACAGGGGAACTACGAGCAGTACTTC	CAIRQGNYEQYF
TRBV5-1	TRBJ2-3	-	-	14	TGCGCCAGCAGCTTCGGACAGACCACAGATACGCAGTATTTT	CASSFGQTTDTQYF
TRBV4-2	TRBJ1-6	-	-	16	TGTGCCAGCAGCCCTCGAGAGGGAATACGGGAATCACCCCTCCACTTT	CASSPREGIRESPLHF
TRBV30	TRBJ2-7	-	TRBD1	12	TGTGCCTGGAGTCCCCGTCAGGGGGCGTTGTACTTC	CAWSPRQGALYF
TRBV30	TRBJ1-4	-	-	16	TGTGCCTGGAGTGTAGAACAGTTCGCAACTAATGAAAAACTGTTTTTT	CAWSVEQFATNEKLFF